What follows are 8 T cell receptor beta chains derived from one specimen sequenced in a study of TIL therapy for anti-PD-1-resistant metastatic lung cancer. Described time point: pre-treatment sample, taken before nivolumab and TIL therapy. The immunoSEQ assay was v3. The repertoire was sequenced with immunoSEQ multiplex PCR; TCRdb's copy has only in-frame clones and lacks some. The sample contains about 50,000 clones, 80% to 90% of which appear only once. The sample in question was blood, obtained at baseline. The receptor set was obtained from a person aged 25 to 85 with non-small cell lung cancer.

V and J are TRBV9 and TRBJ2-4; D may be TRBD1 (5 bases). Germline CDR1 is SGDLS and CDR2 is YYNGEE. V was trimmed by 0 bases and J by 8 bases, leaving 18 bases between them. CDR3 size: 16 residues. This chain's CDR3 is CASSVDDRPGMDIQYF. CDR3 DNA sequence: TGTGCCAGCAGCGTAGACGACCGACCAGGGATGGACATTCAGTACTTC.

V gene TRBV13 combines with J gene TRBJ2-5; no firm D call. The V end was cut by 4 bases, the J end by 3 bases, with 18 bases between. Germline V lookup: CDR1 PRHDT, CDR2 FYEKMQ (reference sequence). This CDR3 spans 16 amino acids. The CDR3 protein is CASSSIGRPEEETQYF. CDR3 nucleotides: TGTGCCAGCAGCTCAATCGGGCGTCCGGAAGAAGAGACCCAGTACTTC. Full variable domain (rest looked up from reference TRBV13 and TRBJ2-5): AAGVIQSPRHLIKEKRETATLKCYPIPRHDTVYWYQQGPGQDPQFLISFYEKMQSDKGSIPDRFSAQQFSDYHSELNMSSLELGDSALYFCASSSIGRPEEETQYFGPGTRLLVL.

This chain uses TRBV7-9 with TRBJ2-7, with 8 nucleotides matching TRBD1. The CDR3 totals 14 residues. Germline V gene sequence: CDR1 SEHNR, CDR2 FQNEAQ (reference sequence). Trimming at V came to 5 bases and at J to 4 bases, leaving 7 bases not matched to a gene. Written as DNA, the CDR3 is TGTGCCAGCAGCATGGACAGGGAAGCGTACGAGCAGTACTTC. Its translation is CASSMDREAYEQYF.

The rearrangement joins TRBV18 to TRBJ2-7; D possibly corresponds to TRBD1 (7 bases). Germline lookup yields CDR1 KGHSH and CDR2 LQKENI. The CDR3 is 14 residues long. V lost 1 base, J lost 3 bases, and 10 bases lay in between. In DNA, the CDR3 is TGTGCCAGCTCACCACTGCGGGACAGCTACGAGCAGTACTTC. This translates into CASSPLRDSYEQYF.

The V and J genes are TRBV16 and TRBJ1-2; the D gene is possibly TRBD1 (5 bases). Germline CDR1 reads KGHSY; CDR2 reads FQNENV. The CDR3 covers 15 residues. Trimming cost V 5 bases and J 0 bases, with 13 bases left between them. This CDR3 reads CASSKRDLPNYGYTF. CDR3 in DNA: TGTGCCAGCAGCAAACGGGACCTACCTAACTATGGCTACACCTTC.

The chain is built from TRBV28 and TRBJ2-1, with D possibly TRBD1 on 5 matching bases. The CDR3 consists of 15 residues. Germline V gene sequence: CDR1 MDHEN, CDR2 SYDVKM. Trimming stripped 5 bases from V and 0 bases from J, with 11 bases between. The CDR3 loop reads CASSTTVNSYNEQFF. CDR3 coding DNA: TGTGCCAGCAGTACGACAGTCAACTCCTACAATGAGCAGTTCTTC.

The genes are TRBV5-6 and TRBJ2-2; no reliable D call. Germline CDR1 reads SGHDT; CDR2 reads YYEEEE. This CDR3 has 15 residues. The germline V and J ends were trimmed by 4 bases and 6 bases, with 16 bases remaining between them. CDR3 in amino acids: CASSPALSFPGELFF. CDR3 nucleotides: TGTGCCAGCAGCCCGGCCCTATCCTTCCCCGGGGAGCTGTTTTTT.

The chain couples TRBV28 to TRBJ1-5, with D uncertain. The CDR3 covers 18 residues. Between the trimmed V and J ends, which lost 5 bases and 7 bases, there was a span of 27 bases. Germline V gene data show CDR1 as MDHEN and CDR2 as SYDVKM. DNA of the CDR3: TGTGCCAGCAGTCCACCCTTGGGTCTGGGCTCCTCTAGCCAGCCCCAGCATTTT. This encodes CASSPPLGLGSSSQPQHF.